This passage covers 18 T cell receptor beta chains from one sample sequenced in a study of blood T cell repertoires in COVID-19 (dated by TCRdb to 2020 to 2021). The library was prepared using the immunoSEQ multiplex PCR assay. This is the immuneACCESS table as TCRdb keeps it, with only in-frame sequences that have V and J called. A part of the clones is gone; compared with another copy, unresolved V genes explain less than half, and the rest is unexplained. This sample gives 150,000 or so clones in total; 75% to 90% of them show up just once. Approximately 4.5% of the sample is taken by the ten largest. Sequencing input: peripheral blood. These receptors were obtained from a man aged 55 to 69 with COVID-19, enrolled during active disease.

The genes are TRBV12-3 or TRBV12-4 and TRBJ1-4; unclear D gene. The V gene lost 8 bases and the J gene lost 4 bases, with 11 bases spanning the gap. This CDR3 spans 13 amino acids. CDR3: CASLPPGNEKLFF. The DNA for the CDR3 is TGTGCCAGCCTACCCCCGGGTAATGAAAAACTGTTTTTT.

The sample holds one count of this clone. The chain carries TRBV5-6 and TRBJ2-3; possible D gene TRBD2, 5 bases. This CDR3 contains 14 residues. CDR1 is SGHDT, CDR2 YYEEEE, per germline. Trimming shortened V by 3 bases and J by 3 bases, and 11 bases separated the two germline ends. The CDR3 region has the DNA TGTGCCAGCAGCTCCGCGGGCTTGACAGATACGCAGTATTTT. As protein: CASSSAGLTDTQYF.

This clone was seen only once. J is TRBJ2-6 and V is TRBV5-6; D gene ambiguous. This CDR3 comprises 15 residues. Per germline, CDR1 SGHDT and CDR2 YYEEEE. V lost 2 bases to trimming and J lost 3 bases, with 9 bases between them. The CDR3 is CASSFDTSGANVLTF. The CDR3 DNA follows: TGTGCCAGCAGCTTCGATACAAGTGGGGCCAACGTCCTGACTTTC. The full variable domain, in which reference TRBV5-6 and TRBJ2-6 provide the parts outside the CDR3, is DAGVTQSPTHLIKTRGQQVTLRCSPKSGHDTVSWYQQALGQGPQFIFQYYEEEERQRGNFPDRFSGHQFPNYSSELNVNALLLGDSALYLCASSFDTSGANVLTFGAGSRLTVL.

The CDR3 loop is CASSLSLTDTQYF. CDR3 nucleotides: TGTGCCAGCAGTCTCAGTCTCACAGATACGCAGTATTTT. The chain recombines TRBV12-3 or TRBV12-4 with TRBJ2-3; no clear D. The CDR3 is made up of 13 amino acids. Trimming left V 5 bases short and J 2 bases short, with 8 bases between.

The V call is TRBV6-6, the J call TRBJ2-7, with D possibly being TRBD2 (5 bases). Germline loops: CDR1 MNHNY, CDR2 SVGAGI (reference sequence). CDR3 length: 15 residues. Trimming took off 6 bases at V and 2 bases at J, with 17 bases between the two ends. The CDR3: CASRTRVRGTYEQYF. In DNA, the CDR3 is TGTGCCAGCAGAACGAGGGTGCGAGGCACCTACGAGCAGTACTTC.

The chain employs TRBV9 and TRBJ1-3, with 7 bases identical to TRBD1. This CDR3 region has 16 residues. V was pared by 3 bases and J by 1 base, with 7 bases of the junction left unmatched. Germline assignment: CDR1 SGDLS and CDR2 YYNGEE. In nucleotides, the CDR3 is TGTGCCAGCAGCGCCGACAGGGTTGCATCTGGAAACACCATATATTTT. As protein: CASSADRVASGNTIYF. The variable domain in full, completed from reference TRBV9 and TRBJ1-3, reads DSGVTQTPKHLITATGQRVTLRCSPRSGDLSVYWYQQSLDQGLQFLIQYYNGEERAKGNILERFSAQQFPDLHSELNLSSLELGDSALYFCASSADRVASGNTIYFGEGSWLTVV.

This clone was picked up one time. The rearrangement uses TRBV9 and TRBJ1-2; TRBD1 agrees at 7 bases. V was pared by 0 bases and J by 4 bases, with 9 bases of the junction left unmatched. The length of the CDR3 is 16 residues. The germline V gene has CDR1 SGDLS and CDR2 YYNGEE. The CDR3 DNA is TGTGCCAGCAGCGTAGGAGGTGCAGGGGGGATCTATGGCTACACCTTC. It specifies CASSVGGAGGIYGYTF.

The V and J genes are TRBV19 and TRBJ2-7; D is possibly TRBD1 (6 bases). In germline, CDR1 is LNHDA, CDR2 SQIVND (reference sequence). The CDR3 covers 14 residues. V lost 4 bases and J 0 bases, leaving 10 bases between the germline ends. The CDR3 reads CASSTDRLSYEQYF. The CDR3 DNA is TGTGCCAGTAGTACGGACAGACTCTCCTACGAGCAGTACTTC.

The gene calls are TRBV18 and TRBJ1-3, with a weak D call TRBD1 (6 bases). Germline-derived CDR1 and CDR2 are KGHSH and LQKENI. The length of the CDR3 is 14 residues. The V end was cut by 6 bases, the J end by 8 bases, with 17 bases between. CDR3: CASSSTGTSYTIYF. The DNA for the CDR3 is TGTGCCAGCTCTTCGACCGGGACATCCTACACCATATATTTT. The variable domain in full, with the rest retrieved from reference TRBV18 and TRBJ1-3, is NAGVMQNPRHLVRRRGQEARLRCSPMKGHSHVYWYRQLPEEGLKFMVYLQKENIIDESGMPKERFSAEFPKEGPSILRIQQVVRGDSAAYFCASSSTGTSYTIYFGEGSWLTVV.

The rearrangement joins TRBV19 to TRBJ2-5, with TRBD1 as a possible D gene (6 bases). The V and J ends lost 6 bases and 2 bases respectively, with 10 bases between them. The germline gives CDR1 LNHDA, CDR2 SQIVND (reference sequence). CDR3 size: 13 residues. The CDR3 DNA follows: TGTGCCAGTAGCCTACAGGGTCAAGAGACCCAGTACTTC. It translates to CASSLQGQETQYF.

Points on this clone: Mismatch with germline at one junction end may stem from a read error. The chain recombines TRBV18 with TRBJ2-1; 7 bases are a match to TRBD2. The CDR3 loop spans 14 amino acids. From germline, CDR1 is KGHSH and CDR2 LQKENI. CDR3 coding DNA: TGTGCCAGCTCACCGCGGGGAGGGTACAGTGAGCAGTTCTTC. This gives the protein CASSPRGGYSEQFF. Looking up the rest from reference TRBV18 and TRBJ2-1 gives the full variable domain: NAGVMQNPRHLVRRRGQEARLRCSPMKGHSHVYWYRQLPEEGLKFMVYLQKENIIDESGMPKERFSAEFPKEGPSILRIQQVVRGDSAAYFCASSPRGGYSEQFFGPGTRLTVL.

This rearrangement joins TRBV4-2 to TRBJ1-1; D gene unclear. The CDR3 contains 14 residues. Trimming pared 1 base from V and 1 base from J, leaving 7 bases between. Germline V CDR1 and CDR2: LGHNA, YNFKEQ. CDR3 nucleotides: TGTGCCAGCAGCCAAGGGCCGAAGAACACTGAAGCTTTCTTT. Translating gives CASSQGPKNTEAFF.

This chain connects TRBV19 to TRBJ1-2, with TRBD1 matching 8 bases. V shed 7 bases and J 4 bases; nucleotides not matched to a gene: 5. Germline lookup yields CDR1 LNHDA and CDR2 SQIVND (reference sequence). CDR3 length: 13 residues. The CDR3 nucleotides are TGTGCCAGTAATAACAGGGGGAGCTATGGCTACACCTTC. Encoded protein: CASNNRGSYGYTF.

The CDR3 protein is CASSKRQGTISGNTIYF. The DNA for the CDR3 is TGTGCCAGTAGCAAACGACAGGGAACTATCTCTGGAAACACCATATATTTT. V and J are TRBV19 and TRBJ1-3; 7 bases line up with TRBD1. With 6 bases clipped from V and 0 bases from J, the junction kept 11 bases outside the gene matches. This CDR3 has 17 residues. Germline-derived CDR1 and CDR2 are LNHDA and SQIVND (reference sequence).

J is TRBJ1-2 and V is TRBV25-1; 12 bases align to TRBD1. V shed 6 bases, J shed 4 bases, and the junction held 12 bases outside the gene matches. The CDR3 covers 17 residues. CDR1 is MGHDK and CDR2 is SYGVNS in the germline V gene. The CDR3 loop is CASRPPGQGAHGYGYTF. The CDR3 coding sequence is TGTGCCAGCAGGCCCCCGGGACAGGGGGCGCACGGCTATGGCTACACCTTC.

The rearrangement joins TRBV15 to TRBJ1-3; 7 bases align to TRBD1. Trimming took 2 bases from V and 4 from J; bases not matched to a gene: 5. Germline CDR1 LNHNV, CDR2 YYDKDF (reference sequence). This CDR3 has 15 amino acids. CDR3 bases: TGTGCCACCAGCAGACCAGGGACAGAAGGAAACACCATATATTTT. Residues: CATSRPGTEGNTIYF.

V is TRBV7-9 and J is TRBJ1-6, with 7 bases matching TRBD1. CDR3 size: 13 residues. Germline V gene lookup returns CDR1 SEHNR and CDR2 FQNEAQ (reference sequence). Unmatched junction bases numbered 5, after V lost 3 bases and J lost 12 bases. CDR3 sequence reads: CASSFGTGEPLHF. The CDR3, as DNA: TGTGCCAGCAGCTTTGGAACAGGGGAACCCCTCCACTTT.

The chain employs TRBV19 and TRBJ2-2, with 8 nucleotides matching TRBD1. CDR1 and CDR2 (germline): LNHDA, SQIVND (reference sequence). This CDR3 region has 15 residues. V gave up 6 bases and J gave up 3 bases; unmatched junction bases: 6. CDR3 sequence: CASRRTGSHTGELFF. In DNA, the CDR3 is TGTGCCAGTAGGCGGACAGGGTCCCACACCGGGGAGCTGTTTTTT. Complete variable domain (other parts from reference TRBV19 and TRBJ2-2): DGGITQSPKYLFRKEGQNVTLSCEQNLNHDAMYWYRQDPGQGLRLIYYSQIVNDFQKGDIAEGYSVSREKKESFPLTVTSAQKNPTAFYLCASRRTGSHTGELFFGEGSRLTVL.